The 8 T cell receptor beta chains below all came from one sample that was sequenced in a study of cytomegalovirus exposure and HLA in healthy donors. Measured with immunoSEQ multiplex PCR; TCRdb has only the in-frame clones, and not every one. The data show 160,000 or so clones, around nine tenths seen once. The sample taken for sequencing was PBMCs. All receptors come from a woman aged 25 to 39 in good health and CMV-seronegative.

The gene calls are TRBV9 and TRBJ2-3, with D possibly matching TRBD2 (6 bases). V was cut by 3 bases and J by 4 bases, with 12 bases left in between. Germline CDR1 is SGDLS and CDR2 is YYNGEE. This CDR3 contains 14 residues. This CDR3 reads CASSGGLIPDTQYF. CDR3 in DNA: TGTGCCAGCAGCGGGGGACTCATCCCAGATACGCAGTATTTT.

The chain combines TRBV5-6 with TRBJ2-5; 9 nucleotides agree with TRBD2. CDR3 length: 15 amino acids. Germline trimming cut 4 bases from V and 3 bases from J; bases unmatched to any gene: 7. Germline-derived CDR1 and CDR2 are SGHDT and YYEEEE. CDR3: CASSLLAGLKETQYF. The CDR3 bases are TGTGCCAGCAGCCTGCTAGCGGGGCTAAAAGAGACCCAGTACTTC.

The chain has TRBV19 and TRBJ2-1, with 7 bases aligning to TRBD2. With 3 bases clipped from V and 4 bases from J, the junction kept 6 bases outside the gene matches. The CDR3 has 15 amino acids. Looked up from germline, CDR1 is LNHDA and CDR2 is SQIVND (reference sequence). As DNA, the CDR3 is TGTGCCAGTAGTATCGCGGGGAGGGTATACAATGAGCAGTTCTTC. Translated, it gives CASSIAGRVYNEQFF.

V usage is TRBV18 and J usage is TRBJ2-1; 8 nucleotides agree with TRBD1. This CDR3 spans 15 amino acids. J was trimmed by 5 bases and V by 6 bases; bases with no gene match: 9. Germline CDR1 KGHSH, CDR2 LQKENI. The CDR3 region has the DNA TGTGCCAGCTCCCAGCCGGGACAGGCGAACAATGAGCAGTTCTTC. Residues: CASSQPGQANNEQFF.

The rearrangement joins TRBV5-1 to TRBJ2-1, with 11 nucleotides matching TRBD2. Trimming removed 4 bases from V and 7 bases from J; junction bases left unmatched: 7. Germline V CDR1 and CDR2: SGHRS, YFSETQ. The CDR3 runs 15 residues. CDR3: CASSTNLAGGNEQFF. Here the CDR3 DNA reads TGCGCCAGCAGCACTAATCTAGCGGGGGGTAATGAGCAGTTCTTC. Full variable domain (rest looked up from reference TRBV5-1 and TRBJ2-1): KAGVTQTPRYLIKTRGQQVTLSCSPISGHRSVSWYQQTPGQGLQFLFEYFSETQRNKGNFPGRFSGRQFSNSRSEMNVSTLELGDSALYLCASSTNLAGGNEQFFGPGTRLTVL.

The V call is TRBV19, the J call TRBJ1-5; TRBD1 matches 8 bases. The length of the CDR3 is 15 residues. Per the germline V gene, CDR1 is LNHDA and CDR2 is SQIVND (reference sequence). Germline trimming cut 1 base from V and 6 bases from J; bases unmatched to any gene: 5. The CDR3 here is CASSIVDRETQPQHF. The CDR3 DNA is TGTGCCAGTAGTATAGTGGACAGGGAAACTCAGCCCCAGCATTTT. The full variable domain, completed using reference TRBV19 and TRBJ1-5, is DGGITQSPKYLFRKEGQNVTLSCEQNLNHDAMYWYRQDPGQGLRLIYYSQIVNDFQKGDIAEGYSVSREKKESFPLTVTSAQKNPTAFYLCASSIVDRETQPQHFGDGTRLSIL.

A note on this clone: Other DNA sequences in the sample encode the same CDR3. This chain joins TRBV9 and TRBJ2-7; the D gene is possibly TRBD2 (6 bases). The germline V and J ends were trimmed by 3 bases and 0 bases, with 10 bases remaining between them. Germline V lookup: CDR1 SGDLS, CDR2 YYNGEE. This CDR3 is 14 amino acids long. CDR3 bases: TGTGCCAGCAGCGGTAGCGGAAGCTCCTACGAGCAGTACTTC. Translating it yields CASSGSGSSYEQYF.

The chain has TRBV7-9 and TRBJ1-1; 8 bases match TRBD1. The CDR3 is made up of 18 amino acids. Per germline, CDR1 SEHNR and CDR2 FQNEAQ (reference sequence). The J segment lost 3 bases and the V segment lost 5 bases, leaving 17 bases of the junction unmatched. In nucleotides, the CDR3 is TGTGCCAGCAGCCTCAGAGAAGGACAGGGAGGGGGGTACACTGAAGCTTTCTTT. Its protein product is CASSLREGQGGGYTEAFF.